Here is one T cell receptor (beta chain) with its context. The data were produced by immunoSEQ multiplex PCR, yet TCRdb's version contains in-frame clones alone and is incomplete. In the table there are tens of thousands of clones, less than 90% of which are singletons. This entry is derived from a study of blood T cell repertoires in COVID-19. Study background: The United States, Italy and Spain provided the acute and convalescent COVID-19 samples. Sources were T cells, B-cell-depleted T cells, or PBMCs; the material itself was cDNA or gDNA.

The material sequenced was peripheral blood. The sequence was obtained from a human donor in a cohort sampled during active COVID-19.

CDR3 sequence reads: CASSEVQGNSPLHF. The CDR3 DNA follows: TGTGCCAGCAGTGAGGTGCAGGGTAATTCACCCCTCCACTTT. This chain uses TRBV6-1 with TRBJ1-6; perhaps TRBD1 as D (5 bases). V lost 3 bases and J 6 bases, leaving 9 bases between the germline ends. This CDR3 is built from 14 residues. In germline, CDR1 is MNHNS, CDR2 SASEGT.